This T cell receptor beta chain was identified in a study of T cell responses to AZD1222 COVID-19 vaccine. General study results and limits: Repertoires were collected only later (after the peak T cell response had occurred). Among spike-specific TCRs, nearly half reportedly target unmutated variant regions. Spike-specific TCRs gained breadth and depth after people received two AZD1222 doses. Donors were chiefly white British, with a greater number of females, and clonal diversity was perhaps underestimated.

In the case of this clone: The antigen remains unidentified.

Data came from immunoSEQ multiplex PCR; TCRdb stores just in-frame clones and leaves some out. The table shows approximately 140,000 clones, with 75% to 95% occurring only once. The CDR3 covers 16 residues. Germline V CDR1 and CDR2: LGHNA, YSLEER. Trimming took off 0 bases at V and 3 bases at J, with 11 bases between the two ends. The TCR originated in an adult in good health. The chain has TRBV4-3 and TRBJ2-2; D ambiguous. The specimen comprised peripheral blood, sampled on day 0 of AZD1222 vaccination. The CDR3 bases are TGCGCCAGCAGCCAAGATAGCATGCCCGACACCGGGGAGCTGTTTTTT. Translating it yields CASSQDSMPDTGELFF.